The T cell receptor beta chain described here comes from a study of Graves' ophthalmopathy and Graves' hyperthyroidism. TCR beta CDR3 regions were amplified from RNA transcripts. Following a first-round RT-PCR that used HTBI primers, a second-round multiplex PCR was carried out. TCRdb called the multiplex PCR reads again in MiXCR, with one record for every CDR3 protein. The repertoire holds around 520,000 distinct CDR3 sequences, approximately 35% seen once, with around 4.6% in the top ten. The CDR3 spans 15 residues. V dropped 4 bases and J dropped 4 bases, with 16 bases sitting between them. Concerning this clonotype: This may arise from a read error, as a much more abundant clone is one base away.

Sequenced input: peripheral blood or thyroid tissue (not recorded which). The TCR originated in an adult man with Graves' hyperthyroidism. The chain recombines TRBV12-3 or TRBV12-4 with TRBJ1-2; maybe TRBD1 (5 bases). The CDR3 coding sequence is TGTGCCAGCAGTTCCCCGATAGTGGGGGGCTATGGCTACACCTTC. Residues: CASSSPIVGGYGYTF.